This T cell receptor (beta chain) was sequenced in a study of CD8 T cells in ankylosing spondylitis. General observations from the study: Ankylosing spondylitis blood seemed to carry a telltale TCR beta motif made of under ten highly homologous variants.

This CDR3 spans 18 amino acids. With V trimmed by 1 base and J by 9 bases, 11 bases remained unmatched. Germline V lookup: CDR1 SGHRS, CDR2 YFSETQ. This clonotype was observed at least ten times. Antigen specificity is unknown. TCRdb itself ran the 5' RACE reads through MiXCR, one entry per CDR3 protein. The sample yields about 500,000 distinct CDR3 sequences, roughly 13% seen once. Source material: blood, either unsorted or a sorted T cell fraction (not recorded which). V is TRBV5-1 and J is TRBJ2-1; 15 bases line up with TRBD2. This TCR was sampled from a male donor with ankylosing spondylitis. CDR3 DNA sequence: TGCGCCAGCAGCTTGTTAACCACGGGACTAGCGGGAGGAAGTGAGCAGTTCTTC. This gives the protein CASSLLTTGLAGGSEQFF.